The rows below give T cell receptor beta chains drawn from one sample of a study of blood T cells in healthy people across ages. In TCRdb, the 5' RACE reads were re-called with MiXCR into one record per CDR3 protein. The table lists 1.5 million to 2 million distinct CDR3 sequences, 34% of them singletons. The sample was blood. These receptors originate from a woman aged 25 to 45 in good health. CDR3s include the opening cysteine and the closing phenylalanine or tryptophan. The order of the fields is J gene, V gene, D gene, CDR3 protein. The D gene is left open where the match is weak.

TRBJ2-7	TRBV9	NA	CASSVAGDTYEQYF
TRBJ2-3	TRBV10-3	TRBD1	CATQTGRTDTQYF
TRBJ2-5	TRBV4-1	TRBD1	CASSQVTGDGETQYF
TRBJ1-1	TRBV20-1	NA	CSADGARLLNEAFF
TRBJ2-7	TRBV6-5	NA	CASSYGPSYEQYF
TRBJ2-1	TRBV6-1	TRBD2	CATSTSGGYNEQFF
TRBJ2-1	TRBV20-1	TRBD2	CSVVSRASGSNEQFF
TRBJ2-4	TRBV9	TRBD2	CASSVAPPGDYHCERYF
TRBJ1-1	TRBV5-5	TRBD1	CASSMDRTISMNTEAFF
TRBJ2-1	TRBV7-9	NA	CASSHGVAGVIDEQFF
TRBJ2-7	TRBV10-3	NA	CAISEVSGIYEQYF
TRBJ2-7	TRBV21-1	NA	CASSIRGRLPPGVEQYF